Reported below is one T cell receptor (beta chain). The data originate from a study of post-analysis software for immune sequencing data. Libraries were made from TCR beta cDNA, and they carried unique molecular identifiers. TCRdb called the PCR reads again in MiXCR, with one record for every CDR3 protein. Here the sample spans hundreds of thousands of distinct CDR3 sequences, roughly 58% being singletons. This TCR was recovered from a girl aged 5 to 17 with multiple sclerosis. The sample taken for sequencing was blood.

The CDR3: CASSTRDRRYGNEQFF. CDR3 sequence (DNA): TGTGCCAGCAGCACTCGGGACAGGCGCTACGGCAATGAGCAGTTCTTC. V usage is TRBV11-2 and J usage is TRBJ2-1; TRBD1 agrees at 8 bases. V shed 5 bases, J shed 6 bases, and the junction held 12 bases outside the gene matches. CDR1 is SGHAT and CDR2 is FQNNGV in the germline V gene. CDR3 size: 16 residues.